This T cell receptor (beta chain) appears in the sequencing data of a study of cytomegalovirus exposure and HLA in healthy donors. Background on the study: The platform used for the roughly 130 validation repertoires matched that of the roughly 630 first-cohort repertoires, a later analysis reported.

Study results and limitations: The investigators catalogued some 150 TCR beta chains as cytomegalovirus-associated. Reported performance of the classifier showed diagnosis of cytomegalovirus status with high specificity and sensitivity.

Clones were sequenced by immunoSEQ multiplex PCR, and TCRdb holds only the in-frame ones, with some missing. The sample holds 130,000 or so clones, 85% to 90% seen once. Of note for this clone: The antigen remains unidentified.

The CDR3 contains 13 residues. Germline-derived CDR1 and CDR2 are SNHLY and FYNNEI. After removal of 7 bases from V and 1 base from J, the junction contained 3 bases not matched to a gene. The sequencing input was PBMCs. This receptor was taken from a young man in good health and CMV-seronegative. The rearrangement uses TRBV2 and TRBJ2-5, with 7 bases identical to TRBD1. DNA of the CDR3: TGTGCCAGCACGGGACAGTTCCAAGAGACCCAGTACTTC. Its protein product is CASTGQFQETQYF.